This TCR beta chain was documented in a study of human T cells and chemical hapten exposure. There are a few counts of this clonotype. What it binds is unknown. The CDR3 has 17 residues. J lost 5 bases, V lost 2 bases, and 8 bases had no gene match. Regarding time point: patch test 1, 2 weeks after DPC sensitization. The treatment is: therapeutic diphenylcyclopropenone sensitization with weekly scalp DPC. Broader study findings: TCRs exceeding a frequency of 1 in 1000 stayed unchanged under DPC sensitization. Controls had significantly fewer large CDR3 similarity clusters than were formed by expanded TCRs.

The library gave individual cDNA molecules unique molecular identifiers. MiXCR, applied by TCRdb to the RACE reads, yields one record per CDR3 protein. The sample holds roughly 180,000 distinct CDR3 sequences, approximately 20% seen once. This receptor was identified in a woman aged 50 to 60 with alopecia areata. Some clones in this sample may be carry-over from other donors' samples. This chain connects TRBV12-3 or TRBV12-4 to TRBJ2-1, with 11 bases aligning to TRBD2. Here the sequenced sample was whole blood, taken in connection with sensitization to the hapten diphenylcyclopropenone (DPC). The CDR3 loop reads CASSLNSGRAADNEQFF. CDR3 bases: TGTGCCAGCAGTTTAAATAGCGGGAGGGCCGCGGACAATGAGCAGTTCTTC.